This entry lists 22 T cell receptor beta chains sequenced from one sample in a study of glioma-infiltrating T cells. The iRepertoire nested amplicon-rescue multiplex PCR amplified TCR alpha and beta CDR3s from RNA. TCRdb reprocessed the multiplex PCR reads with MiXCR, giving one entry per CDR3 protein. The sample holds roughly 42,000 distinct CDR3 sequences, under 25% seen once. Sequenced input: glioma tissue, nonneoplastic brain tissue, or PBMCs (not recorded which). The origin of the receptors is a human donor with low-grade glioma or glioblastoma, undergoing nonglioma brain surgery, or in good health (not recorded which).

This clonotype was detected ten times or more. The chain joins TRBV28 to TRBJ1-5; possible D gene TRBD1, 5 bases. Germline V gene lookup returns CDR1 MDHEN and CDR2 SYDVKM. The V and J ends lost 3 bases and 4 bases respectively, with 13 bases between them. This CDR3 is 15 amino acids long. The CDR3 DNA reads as TGTGCCAGCAGTTTCTCGGGCGGGGGAAATCAGCCCCAGCATTTT. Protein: CASSFSGGGNQPQHF.

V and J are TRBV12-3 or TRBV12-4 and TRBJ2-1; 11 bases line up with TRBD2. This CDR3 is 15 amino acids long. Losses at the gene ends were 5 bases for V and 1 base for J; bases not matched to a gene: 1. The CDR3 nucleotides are TGTGCCAGCAGTGCTAGCGGGAGGTCCTACAATGAGCAGTTCTTC. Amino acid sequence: CASSASGRSYNEQFF.

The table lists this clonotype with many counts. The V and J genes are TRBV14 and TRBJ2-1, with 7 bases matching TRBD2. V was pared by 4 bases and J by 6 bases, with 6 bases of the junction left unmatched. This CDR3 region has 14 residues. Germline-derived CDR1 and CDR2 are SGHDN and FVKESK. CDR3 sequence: CASSRWTSRNEQFF. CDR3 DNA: TGTGCCAGCAGCCGATGGACTAGTCGCAATGAGCAGTTCTTC.

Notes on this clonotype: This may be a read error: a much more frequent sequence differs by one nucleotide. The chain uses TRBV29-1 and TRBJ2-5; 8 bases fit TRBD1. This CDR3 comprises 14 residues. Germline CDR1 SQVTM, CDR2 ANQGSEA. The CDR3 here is CRERRDRSGETQYF. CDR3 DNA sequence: TGCAGGGAGCGAAGGGACAGGTCGGGAGAGACCCAGTACTTC.

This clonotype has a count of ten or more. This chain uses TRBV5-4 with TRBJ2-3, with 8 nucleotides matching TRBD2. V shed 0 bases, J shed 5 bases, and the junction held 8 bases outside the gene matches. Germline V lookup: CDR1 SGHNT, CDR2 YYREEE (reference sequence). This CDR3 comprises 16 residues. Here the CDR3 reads CASSLATSGIGDTQYF. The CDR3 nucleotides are TGTGCCAGCAGCTTGGCAACTAGCGGAATCGGAGATACGCAGTATTTT.

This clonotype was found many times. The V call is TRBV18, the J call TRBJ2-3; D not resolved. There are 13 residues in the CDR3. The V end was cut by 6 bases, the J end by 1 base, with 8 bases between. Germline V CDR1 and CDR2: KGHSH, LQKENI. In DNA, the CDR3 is TGTGCCAGCTCGCCAGTTGGCACAGATACGCAGTATTTT. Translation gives CASSPVGTDTQYF.

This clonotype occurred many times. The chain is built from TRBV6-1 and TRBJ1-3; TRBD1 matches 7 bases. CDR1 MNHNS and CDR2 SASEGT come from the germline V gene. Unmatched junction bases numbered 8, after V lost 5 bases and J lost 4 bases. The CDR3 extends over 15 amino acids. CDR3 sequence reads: CASSPDRAKGNTIYF. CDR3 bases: TGTGCCAGCAGTCCAGACAGGGCAAAAGGAAACACCATATATTTT.

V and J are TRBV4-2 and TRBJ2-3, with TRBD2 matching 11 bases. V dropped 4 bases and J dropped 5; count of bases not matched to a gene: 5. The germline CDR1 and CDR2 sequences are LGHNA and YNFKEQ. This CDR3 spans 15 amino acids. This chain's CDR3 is CASSPLAGAEDTQYF. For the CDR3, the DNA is TGTGCCAGCAGCCCACTAGCGGGAGCCGAAGATACGCAGTATTTT.

CDR3 sequence (DNA): TGTGCCAGCAGCTTAACTAGCGGGTGGAATGAGCAGTTCTTC. Translated, it gives CASSLTSGWNEQFF. The chain uses TRBV7-9 and TRBJ2-1; 9 bases match TRBD2. The CDR3 loop spans 14 amino acids. The junction had 3 bases not matched to a gene; V was cut back by 2 bases and J by 7 bases. Per germline, CDR1 SEHNR and CDR2 FQNEAQ (reference sequence).

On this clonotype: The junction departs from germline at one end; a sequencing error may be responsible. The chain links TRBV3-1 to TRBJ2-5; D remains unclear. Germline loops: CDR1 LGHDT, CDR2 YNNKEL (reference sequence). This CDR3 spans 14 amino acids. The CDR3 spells CAGSRKTLRETQYF. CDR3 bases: TGTGCCGGCAGCCGTAAGACATTGAGAGAGACCCAGTACTTC.

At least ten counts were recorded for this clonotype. The CDR3 nucleotides read TGTGCCAGTAGTATGCCAGCGTGGATCAATCAGCCCCAGCATTTT. It is translated as CASSMPAWINQPQHF. The chain joins TRBV19 to TRBJ1-5; D unresolved. The CDR3 totals 15 residues. Trimming pared 3 bases from V and 3 bases from J, leaving 12 bases between. Germline V CDR1 and CDR2: LNHDA, SQIVND (reference sequence).

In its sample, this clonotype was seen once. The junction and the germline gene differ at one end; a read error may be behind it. CDR3 sequence reads: CSVQELAGETQYF. CDR3 coding DNA: TGCAGCGTTCAAGAACTAGCGGGAGAGACCCAGTACTTC. The V call is TRBV29-1, the J call TRBJ2-5, with 9 bases that match TRBD2. Germline lookup yields CDR1 SQVTM and CDR2 ANQGSEA. This CDR3 region has 13 residues. The complete variable domain, with remaining parts taken from reference TRBV29-1 and TRBJ2-5, reads SAVISQKPSRDICQRGTSLTIQCQVDSQVTMMFWYRQQPGQSLTLIATANQGSEATYESGFVIDKFPISRPNLTFSTLTVSNMSPEDSSIYLCSVQELAGETQYFGPGTRLLVL.

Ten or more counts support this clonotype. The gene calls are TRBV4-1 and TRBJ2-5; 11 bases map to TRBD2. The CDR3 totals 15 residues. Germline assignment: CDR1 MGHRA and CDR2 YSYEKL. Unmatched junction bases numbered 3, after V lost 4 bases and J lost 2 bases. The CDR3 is CASSPRLAGQETQYF. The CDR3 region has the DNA TGCGCCAGCAGCCCTCGACTAGCGGGGCAAGAGACCCAGTACTTC.

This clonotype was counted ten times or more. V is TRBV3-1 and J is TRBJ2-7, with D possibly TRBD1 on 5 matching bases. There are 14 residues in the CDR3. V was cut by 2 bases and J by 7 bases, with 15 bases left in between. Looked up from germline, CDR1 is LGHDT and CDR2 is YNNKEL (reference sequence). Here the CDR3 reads CASSQKGNRQEQYF. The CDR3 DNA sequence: TGTGCCAGCAGCCAAAAAGGGAACAGGCAAGAGCAGTACTTC.

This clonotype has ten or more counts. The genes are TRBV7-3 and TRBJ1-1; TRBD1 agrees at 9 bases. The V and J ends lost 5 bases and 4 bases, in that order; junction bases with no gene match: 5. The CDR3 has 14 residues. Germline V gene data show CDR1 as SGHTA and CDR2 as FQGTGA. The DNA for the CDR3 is TGTGCCAGCAGCCCATCGACAGGGGGCACTGAAGCTTTCTTT. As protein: CASSPSTGGTEAFF.

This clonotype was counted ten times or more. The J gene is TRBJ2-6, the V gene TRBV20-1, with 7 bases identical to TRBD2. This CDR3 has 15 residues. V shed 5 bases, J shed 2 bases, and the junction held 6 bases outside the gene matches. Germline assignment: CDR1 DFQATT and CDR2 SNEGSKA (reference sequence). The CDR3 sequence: CSAWGGGTGANVLTF. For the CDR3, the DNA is TGCAGTGCTTGGGGGGGGGGTACTGGGGCCAACGTCCTGACTTTC.

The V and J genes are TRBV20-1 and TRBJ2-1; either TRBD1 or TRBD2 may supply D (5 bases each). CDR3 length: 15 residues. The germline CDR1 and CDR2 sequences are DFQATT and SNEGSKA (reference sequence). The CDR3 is CSVRGGADGGNEQFF. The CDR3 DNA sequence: TGCAGCGTTAGGGGTGGCGCGGATGGAGGCAATGAGCAGTTCTTC.

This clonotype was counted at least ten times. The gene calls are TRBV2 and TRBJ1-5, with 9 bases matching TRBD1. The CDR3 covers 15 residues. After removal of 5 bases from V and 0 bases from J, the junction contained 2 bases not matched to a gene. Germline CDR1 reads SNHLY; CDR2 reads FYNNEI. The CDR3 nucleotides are TGTGCCAGCAGTTGGGGACAGGGTAGCAATCAGCCCCAGCATTTT. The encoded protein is CASSWGQGSNQPQHF.

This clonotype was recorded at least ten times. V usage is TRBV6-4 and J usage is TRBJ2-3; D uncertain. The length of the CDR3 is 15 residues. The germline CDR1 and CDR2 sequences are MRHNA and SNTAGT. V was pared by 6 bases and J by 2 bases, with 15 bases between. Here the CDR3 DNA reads TGTGCCAGCAGCCTGACACCGCGATTCACAGATACGCAGTATTTT. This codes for CASSLTPRFTDTQYF.

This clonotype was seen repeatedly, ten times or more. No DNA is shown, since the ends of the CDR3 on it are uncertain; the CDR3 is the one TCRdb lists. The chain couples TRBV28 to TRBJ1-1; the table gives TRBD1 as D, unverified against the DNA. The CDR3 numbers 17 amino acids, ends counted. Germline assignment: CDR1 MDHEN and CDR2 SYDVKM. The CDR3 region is CASSSSDRGNPITEAFF.

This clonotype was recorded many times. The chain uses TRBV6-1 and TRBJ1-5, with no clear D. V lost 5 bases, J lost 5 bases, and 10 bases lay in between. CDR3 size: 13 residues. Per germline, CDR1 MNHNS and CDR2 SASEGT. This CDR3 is CASSYARDQPQHF. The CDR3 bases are TGTGCCAGCAGTTACGCGCGAGATCAGCCCCAGCATTTT.

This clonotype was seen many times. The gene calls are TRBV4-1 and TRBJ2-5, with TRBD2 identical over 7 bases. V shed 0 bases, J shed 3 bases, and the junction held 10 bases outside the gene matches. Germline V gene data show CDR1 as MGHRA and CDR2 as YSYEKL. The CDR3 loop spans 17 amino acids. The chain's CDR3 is CASSQEKSGGGKETQYF. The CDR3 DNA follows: TGCGCCAGCAGCCAAGAAAAGTCTGGCGGGGGAAAAGAGACCCAGTACTTC.